Following are 7 T cell receptor beta chains from one sample sequenced in a study of blood T cells in healthy people across ages. Then a second PCR, running about 6 to 12 cycles, was carried out with a sample-barcoded 5' primer and a J-beta primer mix. TCRdb redid the calling of the 5' RACE reads with MiXCR, one entry per CDR3 protein. The sample lists 1.5 million or so distinct CDR3 sequences; roughly 40% were seen once. The sequencing sample was made of blood. All receptors come from a woman under 30 in good health.

This clonotype was seen a handful of times. The chain has TRBV28 and TRBJ2-3; the D gene is possibly TRBD1 (7 bases). Germline-derived CDR1 and CDR2 are MDHEN and SYDVKM. Trimming shortened V by 8 bases and J by 3 bases, and 27 bases separated the two germline ends. The CDR3 runs 18 residues. Here the CDR3 reads CASHGTVIRGPQTDTQYF. DNA for the CDR3: TGTGCCAGCCACGGGACAGTAATACGGGGGCCTCAAACAGATACGCAGTATTTT.

This clonotype was counted ten times or more. The gene calls are TRBV4-1 and TRBJ2-3; no definite D call. Germline V gene lookup returns CDR1 MGHRA and CDR2 YSYEKL. V was clipped by 1 base and J by 8 bases, with 16 bases between them. The CDR3 runs to 15 residues. The CDR3 protein is CASSQVLDPWGTQYF. CDR3 DNA sequence: TGCGCCAGCAGCCAAGTTCTGGACCCGTGGGGTACGCAGTATTTT.

Details on this clonotype: A clone one base away is much larger, so this may be a read error. V gene TRBV29-1 combines with J gene TRBJ2-7; the D gene is possibly TRBD1 (7 bases). This CDR3 is built from 15 residues. CDR1 is SQVTM and CDR2 is ANQGSEA in the germline V gene. CDR3 nucleotide sequence: TGCAGCGTTAAAGATGGAGGGACAGATAGCTACGAGCAGTACTTC. Its protein product is CSVKDGGTDSYEQYF.

The chain recombines TRBV20-1 with TRBJ2-3; TRBD2 matches at 10 bases. This CDR3 has 15 amino acids. The junction had 6 bases not matched to a gene; V was cut back by 3 bases and J by 3 bases. CDR1 and CDR2 (germline): DFQATT, SNEGSKA (reference sequence). For the CDR3, the DNA is TGCAGTGCTAGTGTGCTAGCGGGAGTAACAGATACGCAGTATTTT. Translation: CSASVLAGVTDTQYF.

This clonotype appeared many times. The CDR3 nucleotides are TGTGCCAGCAGTCCAGCTGTAGGGGGCGTTATCCGCTACACCTTC. Translation gives CASSPAVGGVIRYTF. The chain combines TRBV7-3 with TRBJ1-2, with 7 bases lining up with TRBD1. Trimming took 6 bases from V and 9 from J; bases not matched to a gene: 16. The CDR3 consists of 15 residues. Germline values: CDR1 SGHTA, CDR2 FQGTGA.

The chain couples TRBV3-1 to TRBJ2-7; D not certain. V lost 1 base and J 0 bases, leaving 10 bases between the germline ends. The CDR3 totals 15 residues. Per the germline V gene, CDR1 is LGHDT and CDR2 is YNNKEL (reference sequence). The CDR3, as DNA: TGTGCCAGCAGCCAAGTTGTCAGGAGCTCCTACGAGCAGTACTTC. It translates to CASSQVVRSSYEQYF.

This clonotype was seen more than once but under ten times. The CDR3 DNA is TGTGCCAGCAGCGTGGGTGGTGGTGCCTATGGCTACACCTTC. Its protein product is CASSVGGGAYGYTF. The chain links TRBV9 to TRBJ1-2, with D unclear. Germline CDR1 reads SGDLS; CDR2 reads YYNGEE. This CDR3 contains 14 residues. The germline V and J ends were trimmed by 2 bases and 4 bases, with 12 bases remaining between them.